The rows below give T cell receptor beta chains drawn from one sample of a study of T cell changes during pregnancy in multiple sclerosis. Generated by immunoSEQ multiplex PCR, the TCRdb table keeps only in-frame clones and is missing some. The profile shows 30,000 to 35,000 clones, approximately 91% of them singletons. The specimen comprised CD8+ T cells from peripheral blood mononuclear cells, sampled before pregnancy. Source of these receptors: a female donor with multiple sclerosis, enrolled in a pregnancy study. Each CDR3 is given with its conserved first and last residue. The order of the fields is J gene, clone size, CDR3 length, V gene, D gene, CDR3 protein, CDR3 DNA. A D gene is named only where the DNA matches it firmly. The size entry is marked missing in some rows and otherwise reads once, few, many or a size class.

J gene: TRBJ2-3
clone size: -
CDR3 length: 16
V gene: TRBV7-9
D gene: TRBD1
CDR3 protein: CASSGGTGGSPDTQYF
CDR3 DNA: TGTGCCAGCAGCGGTGGGACAGGGGGCTCGCCAGATACGCAGTATTTT

J gene: TRBJ1-2
clone size: -
CDR3 length: 15
V gene: TRBV6-5
D gene: -
CDR3 protein: CASKRGTGLVRGYTF
CDR3 DNA: TGTGCCAGCAAACGGGGAACGGGCCTTGTCCGTGGCTACACCTTC

J gene: TRBJ2-1
clone size: large
CDR3 length: 18
V gene: TRBV10-2
D gene: TRBD2
CDR3 protein: CASSEPGLAGALVDEQFF
CDR3 DNA: TGCGCCAGCAGTGAGCCGGGACTAGCGGGGGCTTTGGTGGATGAGCAGTTCTTC

J gene: TRBJ2-5
clone size: few
CDR3 length: 15
V gene: TRBV6-1
D gene: -
CDR3 protein: CASSELAGGGETQYF
CDR3 DNA: TGTGCCAGCAGTGAACTAGCCGGGGGAGGAGAGACCCAGTACTTC

J gene: TRBJ2-2
clone size: few
CDR3 length: 13
V gene: TRBV19
D gene: -
CDR3 protein: CATVLRNTGELFF
CDR3 DNA: TGTGCCACCGTTCTCAGGAACACCGGGGAGCTGTTTTTT

J gene: TRBJ1-1
clone size: few
CDR3 length: 13
V gene: TRBV2
D gene: TRBD1
CDR3 protein: CAKDRAEGTEAFF
CDR3 DNA: TGTGCCAAGGACAGGGCCGAGGGGACTGAAGCTTTCTTT

J gene: TRBJ1-6
clone size: -
CDR3 length: 16
V gene: TRBV6-5
D gene: -
CDR3 protein: CASSYSASSYNSPLHF
CDR3 DNA: TGTGCCAGCAGTTACTCTGCCAGCTCCTATAATTCACCCCTCCACTTT

J gene: TRBJ1-2
clone size: -
CDR3 length: 12
V gene: TRBV2
D gene: -
CDR3 protein: CASSDSNYGYTF
CDR3 DNA: TGTGCCAGCAGTGACAGTAACTATGGCTACACCTTC

J gene: TRBJ1-1
clone size: -
CDR3 length: 15
V gene: TRBV6-5
D gene: -
CDR3 protein: CASSYSGGRGTEAFF
CDR3 DNA: TGTGCCAGCAGTTACTCAGGCGGGCGAGGCACTGAAGCTTTCTTT

J gene: TRBJ2-7
clone size: -
CDR3 length: 12
V gene: TRBV7-9
D gene: -
CDR3 protein: CASSFGYYEQYF
CDR3 DNA: TGTGCCAGCAGCTTCGGGTACTACGAGCAGTACTTC

J gene: TRBJ2-7
clone size: few
CDR3 length: 14
V gene: TRBV2
D gene: -
CDR3 protein: CASSAIGQMYEQYF
CDR3 DNA: TGTGCCAGCAGTGCGATCGGACAAATGTACGAGCAGTACTTC

J gene: TRBJ2-2
clone size: -
CDR3 length: 12
V gene: TRBV29-1
D gene: -
CDR3 protein: CSATGFTGELFF
CDR3 DNA: TGCAGCGCCACAGGGTTCACCGGGGAGCTGTTTTTT

J gene: TRBJ2-7
clone size: -
CDR3 length: 14
V gene: TRBV7-6
D gene: -
CDR3 protein: CASNPTSGTSEQYF
CDR3 DNA: TGTGCCAGCAACCCGACCTCCGGGACATCCGAGCAGTACTTC

J gene: TRBJ1-2
clone size: -
CDR3 length: 12
V gene: TRBV5-6
D gene: -
CDR3 protein: CASSFSGLGYTF
CDR3 DNA: TGTGCCAGCAGCTTTTCGGGTCTTGGCTACACCTTC

J gene: TRBJ1-1
clone size: -
CDR3 length: 13
V gene: TRBV6-1
D gene: -
CDR3 protein: CASRGGLGPEAFF
CDR3 DNA: TGTGCCAGCAGGGGGGGGTTAGGACCTGAAGCTTTCTTT

J gene: TRBJ1-1
clone size: -
CDR3 length: 15
V gene: TRBV7-6
D gene: TRBD1
CDR3 protein: CASSLGDRHHTEAFF
CDR3 DNA: TGTGCCAGCAGCTTAGGGGACAGGCATCACACTGAAGCTTTCTTT

J gene: TRBJ1-2
clone size: -
CDR3 length: 14
V gene: TRBV5-4
D gene: -
CDR3 protein: CASSQAGGTYGYTF
CDR3 DNA: TGTGCCAGCAGCCAAGCCGGGGGAACCTATGGCTACACCTTC

J gene: TRBJ2-3
clone size: -
CDR3 length: 13
V gene: TRBV9
D gene: TRBD2
CDR3 protein: CASSSPPERGQYF
CDR3 DNA: TGTGCCAGCAGCAGCCCCCCGGAGCGGGGGCAGTATTTT

J gene: TRBJ2-7
clone size: -
CDR3 length: 11
V gene: TRBV10-3
D gene: -
CDR3 protein: CAISDEYEQYF
CDR3 DNA: TGTGCCATCAGTGATGAGTACGAGCAGTACTTC

J gene: TRBJ2-7
clone size: -
CDR3 length: 15
V gene: TRBV5-8
D gene: -
CDR3 protein: CASSSWGGSPYEQYF
CDR3 DNA: TGTGCCAGCAGCTCCTGGGGAGGCAGCCCCTACGAGCAGTACTTC

J gene: TRBJ1-2
clone size: -
CDR3 length: 15
V gene: TRBV13
D gene: -
CDR3 protein: CASHQRGGVIYGYTF
CDR3 DNA: TGTGCCAGTCACCAAAGGGGGGGGGTGATCTATGGCTACACCTTC

J gene: TRBJ1-2
clone size: -
CDR3 length: 14
V gene: TRBV28
D gene: TRBD1
CDR3 protein: CASRGTGGSYGYTF
CDR3 DNA: TGTGCCAGCAGGGGGACAGGGGGCTCATATGGCTACACCTTC

J gene: TRBJ2-7
clone size: -
CDR3 length: 15
V gene: TRBV7-9
D gene: -
CDR3 protein: CASSLGGDSDYEQYF
CDR3 DNA: TGTGCCAGCAGCCTTGGAGGAGATTCCGATTACGAGCAGTACTTC

J gene: TRBJ2-1
clone size: -
CDR3 length: 16
V gene: TRBV5-1
D gene: TRBD2
CDR3 protein: CASSLAAGGPYNEQFF
CDR3 DNA: TGCGCCAGCAGCTTGGCGGCGGGGGGGCCTTACAATGAGCAGTTCTTC

J gene: TRBJ2-1
clone size: -
CDR3 length: 15
V gene: TRBV5-8
D gene: -
CDR3 protein: CASSRVALSYNEQFF
CDR3 DNA: TGTGCCAGCAGCCGCGTCGCCCTCTCCTACAATGAGCAGTTCTTC

J gene: TRBJ2-2
clone size: -
CDR3 length: 16
V gene: TRBV27
D gene: TRBD1
CDR3 protein: CASKDRGDARTGELFF
CDR3 DNA: TGTGCCAGCAAAGACAGGGGGGACGCTCGCACCGGGGAGCTGTTTTTT

J gene: TRBJ1-2
clone size: -
CDR3 length: 13
V gene: TRBV7-9
D gene: -
CDR3 protein: CASSFLTPYGYTF
CDR3 DNA: TGTGCCAGCAGCTTCCTAACCCCCTATGGCTACACCTTC

J gene: TRBJ2-3
clone size: -
CDR3 length: 11
V gene: TRBV20-1
D gene: -
CDR3 protein: CSARAQAPQYF
CDR3 DNA: TGCAGTGCTAGAGCACAGGCTCCGCAGTATTTT

J gene: TRBJ2-7
clone size: -
CDR3 length: 15
V gene: TRBV4-3
D gene: -
CDR3 protein: CASSPLGGSSYEQYF
CDR3 DNA: TGCGCCAGCAGCCCCCTGGGGGGAAGTTCCTACGAGCAGTACTTC

J gene: TRBJ2-2
clone size: -
CDR3 length: 17
V gene: TRBV10-3
D gene: -
CDR3 protein: CAIGGAGTPSNTGELFF
CDR3 DNA: TGTGCCATCGGGGGGGCAGGAACCCCTTCGAACACCGGGGAGCTGTTTTTT

J gene: TRBJ2-3
clone size: -
CDR3 length: 17
V gene: TRBV4-2
D gene: TRBD1
CDR3 protein: CASSQAWTGDHTDTQYF
CDR3 DNA: TGTGCCAGCAGCCAAGCCTGGACAGGGGACCACACAGATACGCAGTATTTT

J gene: TRBJ1-1
clone size: once
CDR3 length: 13
V gene: TRBV5-1
D gene: TRBD1
CDR3 protein: CASSWGQDTEAFF
CDR3 DNA: TGCGCCAGCAGCTGGGGACAGGACACTGAAGCTTTCTTT

J gene: TRBJ2-3
clone size: -
CDR3 length: 15
V gene: TRBV27
D gene: TRBD2
CDR3 protein: CASSLHLAGKDTQYF
CDR3 DNA: TGTGCCAGCAGTTTACACCTAGCGGGGAAAGATACGCAGTATTTT

J gene: TRBJ2-6
clone size: -
CDR3 length: 15
V gene: TRBV6-5
D gene: -
CDR3 protein: CASSLTGSGANVLTF
CDR3 DNA: TGTGCCAGCAGTTTGACAGGTTCCGGGGCCAACGTCCTGACTTTC

J gene: TRBJ1-1
clone size: -
CDR3 length: 12
V gene: TRBV2
D gene: TRBD1
CDR3 protein: CASREDRVEAFF
CDR3 DNA: TGTGCCAGCAGGGAGGACAGGGTTGAAGCTTTCTTT

J gene: TRBJ1-2
clone size: -
CDR3 length: 12
V gene: TRBV6-5
D gene: TRBD1
CDR3 protein: CASYRGNYGYTF
CDR3 DNA: TGTGCCAGTTACAGGGGTAACTATGGCTACACCTTC

J gene: TRBJ2-1
clone size: -
CDR3 length: 17
V gene: TRBV2
D gene: TRBD2
CDR3 protein: CASSPSGGTPYYNEQFF
CDR3 DNA: TGTGCCAGCAGCCCTAGCGGGGGGACCCCTTACTACAATGAGCAGTTCTTC

J gene: TRBJ2-5
clone size: -
CDR3 length: 15
V gene: TRBV4-1
D gene: -
CDR3 protein: CASSLRDSYQETQYF
CDR3 DNA: TGCGCCAGCAGCCTTCGGGACTCCTATCAAGAGACCCAGTACTTC

J gene: TRBJ1-2
clone size: -
CDR3 length: 17
V gene: TRBV6-4
D gene: TRBD1
CDR3 protein: CASSDSGGTGQVSGYTF
CDR3 DNA: TGTGCCAGCAGTGACTCGGGGGGAACGGGACAGGTGTCGGGCTACACCTTC

J gene: TRBJ2-1
clone size: -
CDR3 length: 10
V gene: TRBV30
D gene: -
CDR3 protein: CAWSGSEQFF
CDR3 DNA: TGTGCCTGGAGTGGGAGCGAGCAGTTCTTC

J gene: TRBJ2-1
clone size: -
CDR3 length: 13
V gene: TRBV4-3
D gene: TRBD2
CDR3 protein: CASSQVSGLEQFF
CDR3 DNA: TGCGCCAGCAGCCAAGTATCGGGACTAGAGCAGTTCTTC

J gene: TRBJ1-3
clone size: -
CDR3 length: 16
V gene: TRBV12-5
D gene: TRBD1
CDR3 protein: CASGLPGQGLGNTIYF
CDR3 DNA: TGTGCTAGTGGCCTGCCGGGACAGGGTTTAGGAAACACCATATATTTT

J gene: TRBJ2-7
clone size: -
CDR3 length: 13
V gene: TRBV5-4
D gene: TRBD1
CDR3 protein: CASSWDRDYEQYF
CDR3 DNA: TGTGCCAGCAGCTGGGACAGGGACTACGAGCAGTACTTC

J gene: TRBJ2-7
clone size: -
CDR3 length: 14
V gene: TRBV5-1
D gene: -
CDR3 protein: CASSLGGRSYEQYF
CDR3 DNA: TGCGCCAGCAGCTTGGGAGGCCGCTCCTACGAGCAGTACTTC

J gene: TRBJ1-5
clone size: few
CDR3 length: 15
V gene: TRBV19
D gene: -
CDR3 protein: CASSIFRHSNQPQHF
CDR3 DNA: TGTGCCAGTAGTATTTTCAGGCATAGCAATCAGCCCCAGCATTTT

J gene: TRBJ2-4
clone size: -
CDR3 length: 16
V gene: TRBV10-3
D gene: -
CDR3 protein: CAISVPGVSAKNIQYF
CDR3 DNA: TGTGCCATCAGTGTTCCGGGGGTAAGCGCCAAAAACATTCAGTACTTC

J gene: TRBJ1-5
clone size: -
CDR3 length: 13
V gene: TRBV30
D gene: -
CDR3 protein: CAWRPTGNQPQHF
CDR3 DNA: TGTGCCTGGAGACCCACAGGGAATCAGCCCCAGCATTTT

J gene: TRBJ2-3
clone size: -
CDR3 length: 15
V gene: TRBV13
D gene: TRBD2
CDR3 protein: CASSGSGGGEDTQYF
CDR3 DNA: TGTGCCAGCAGCGGTAGCGGGGGTGGGGAAGATACGCAGTATTTT

J gene: TRBJ1-3
clone size: -
CDR3 length: 16
V gene: TRBV2
D gene: TRBD1
CDR3 protein: CASSELQGALGNTIYF
CDR3 DNA: TGTGCCAGCAGTGAATTACAGGGGGCGCTCGGAAACACCATATATTTT

J gene: TRBJ2-3
clone size: -
CDR3 length: 15
V gene: TRBV19
D gene: TRBD2
CDR3 protein: CASSIDGGGPDTQYF
CDR3 DNA: TGTGCCAGTAGTATAGACGGGGGGGGCCCAGATACGCAGTATTTT

J gene: TRBJ1-2
clone size: -
CDR3 length: 13
V gene: TRBV7-9
D gene: -
CDR3 protein: CASSYSGTLGYTF
CDR3 DNA: TGTGCCAGCAGCTATTCCGGGACTCTAGGCTACACCTTC

J gene: TRBJ1-3
clone size: -
CDR3 length: 14
V gene: TRBV6-6
D gene: -
CDR3 protein: CASSSRGFGNTIYF
CDR3 DNA: TGTGCCAGCAGTTCCAGGGGTTTCGGAAACACCATATATTTT

J gene: TRBJ1-1
clone size: few
CDR3 length: 14
V gene: TRBV6-5
D gene: -
CDR3 protein: CASSYAEGGTEAFF
CDR3 DNA: TGTGCCAGCAGTTACGCTGAGGGTGGCACTGAAGCTTTCTTT

J gene: TRBJ2-3
clone size: -
CDR3 length: 11
V gene: TRBV9
D gene: -
CDR3 protein: CALRGADTQYF
CDR3 DNA: TGTGCCCTCAGGGGGGCAGATACGCAGTATTTT